Reported below is one T cell receptor beta chain. The specificity of this receptor is unknown. Within one base of it there is no much larger clone, and no base qualities were kept. The CDR3 regions of human TCRbeta chains were analyzed by immunosequencing. Under the source paper's analysis protocol: TCRs in the repertoires were compared against a reference library of SARS-CoV-2-specific TCRs that had been generated with the MIRA antigen-specificity platform. Breadth was defined as the fraction of unique TCRs that were SARS-CoV-2-associated. Depth was defined as the fraction of total T cells that were SARS-CoV-2-associated. Using the MIRA data, every spike-specific TCR was mapped to the spike region that the TCR reacted to and assigned to either a CD4 or a CD8 class. Log10-transformed breadth and depth values were compared by one-way ANOVA with Sidak's multiple comparisons tests. What TCRdb holds here is the immuneACCESS table cut down to in-frame rearrangements. Part of the clones is not present; checked against another copy, under half of the missing clones reflect an unresolved V gene, and the others are unexplained. The D gene and trimming were derived from the DNA, and the V and J assignments and clone size from that table. The sample table shows tens of thousands of clones, and approximately 85% are seen once. The top ten constitute roughly 5% of the sample.

The source of the sample is a study of T cell responses to AZD1222 COVID-19 vaccine (dated by TCRdb to about 2021). For context, the study as a whole: TCR sequencing was performed for 230 to 250 trial participants, of whom approximately 200 were given two doses of AZD1222 and roughly 25 were given two doses of MenACWY control vaccine. Enrollment into the trials was organized by age into subgroups of 18-55, 56-69 and 70-plus years, and those subgroups contained roughly 150, 30 and 60 TCR-sequenced participants, respectively.

The sample's time point label is to be understood as: baseline before first vaccination. The sample's treatment or condition label, decoded: meningococcal conjugate vaccine given as trial control. The vaccinee samples were drawn from two UK trials, COV001 and COV002, one of which was a single-blind randomized controlled phase 2/3 trial testing AZD1222 (ChAdOx1 nCoV-19) in healthy adults. For TCRbeta chain sequencing, PBMC samples from trial participants were taken at day 0 and at day 28 after the second dose. Study-wide conclusions, independent of this receptor: After two AZD1222 doses, spike-specific TCR breadth and depth were significantly higher than at day 0 and than in MenACWY recipients. Because no day 14 peak-response samples were available, repertoires were characterized only after the peak T cell response. The 56-69-year group was small, and its depth increase did not reach significance, likely because of low power. CD4 TCRs associated with the vaccine covered the entire spike protein, and the dominant responses were in regions 160-218 and 743-854. Reportedly, almost half of the unique spike-specific TCRs recognized epitopes lying outside the regions that are mutated in the B.1.351 and B.1.1.7 variants. Only 5 to 7 AZD1222 recipients were SARS-CoV-2 seropositive at baseline, limiting conclusions about previously exposed vaccinees. Participants were mostly white British, with more females than males. The authors suggested clonal diversity may have been underestimated.

This specimen consisted of peripheral blood, obtained on day 0 of MenACWY control vaccination. This clonotype originated in an adult in good health.

The base sequence is TGTGCCAGCAGCCAGCCCCTGGGGGGACAAAGCTCCTACGAGCAGTACTTC. Protein translation: CASSQPLGGQSSYEQYF. The chain uses TRBV7-9 and TRBJ2-7; the D gene could be either TRBD1 or TRBD2, each agreeing at 6 bases. Trimming removed 5 bases from V and 0 bases from J, leaving 20 bases between the germline ends. Spanning cysteine to phenylalanine, the CDR3 consists of 17 amino acids. Solely the CDR3 DNA is kept, with 51 bases framed from the first base. Taken from the germline V gene (reference sequence), the CDR1 and CDR2 loops are SEHNR and FQNEAQ.